Many counts were recorded for the clone carrying this T cell receptor (beta chain). Its antigen is currently unknown. Germline-derived CDR1 and CDR2 are PRHDT and FYEKMQ (reference sequence). The CDR3 totals 14 residues. V dropped 2 bases and J dropped 5 bases, with 12 bases sitting between them. Using RNA transcripts, the TCR beta CDR3 regions were amplified. First-round RT-PCR used HTBI primers; second-round multiplex PCR followed. TCRdb re-called the multiplex PCR reads with MiXCR, one entry per CDR3 protein. The sample holds 450,000 or so distinct CDR3 sequences, approximately 15% seen once. The sample belongs to a study of Graves' ophthalmopathy and Graves' hyperthyroidism. Across the study: At the time of initial diagnosis and before any treatment, peripheral blood was collected. Study results and limitations: Detection in blood was also observed for most expanded thyroid clonotypes above 0.001 frequency.

Lactation, pregnancy, uncontrolled infections and other autoimmune diseases were all grounds for excluding patients. Clinical symptoms and serum thyroxine were used for diagnosis; TRAb, thyroid ultrasound and orbital computed tomography were also relied on. The V and J genes are TRBV13 and TRBJ2-5, with unresolved D. The clonotype comes from a woman aged 30 to 39 with Graves' ophthalmopathy. The specimen sequenced was blood. CDR3 sequence reads: CASSLMGPRETQYF. Written as DNA, the CDR3 is TGTGCCAGCAGCTTAATGGGTCCTCGTGAGACCCAGTACTTC. Full variable domain (missing parts from reference TRBV13 and TRBJ2-5): AAGVIQSPRHLIKEKRETATLKCYPIPRHDTVYWYQQGPGQDPQFLISFYEKMQSDKGSIPDRFSAQQFSDYHSELNMSSLELGDSALYFCASSLMGPRETQYFGPGTRLLVL.